A selection of T cell receptor beta chains follows, all from one sample in a study of T cells after yellow fever vaccination. MiXCR, applied by TCRdb to the 5' RACE reads, yields one record per CDR3 protein. In the table there are some 350,000 distinct CDR3 sequences, approximately 4% of which are singletons. This specimen was PBMCs, taken 5 days after the yellow fever booster vaccination. These receptors originate from a young man who received the YFV17D yellow fever vaccine. Both conserved end residues are part of each CDR3. The D gene is left open where the match is weak. A row's size may be missing; if present it is once, few, many or a size class.

j_gene	d_gene	abundance	v_gene	CDR3aa	CDR3nt
TRBJ1-4	-	many	TRBV9	CASSVRGEKLFF	TGTGCCAGCAGCGTAAGAGGTGAAAAACTGTTTTTT
TRBJ1-2	-	many	TRBV5-6	CASSRHGTPLLGYTF	TGTGCCAGCAGTCGCCACGGGACTCCCCTACTAGGCTACACCTTC
TRBJ1-1	-	many	TRBV5-1	CASSLDTEAFF	TGCGCCAGCAGCTTGGACACTGAAGCTTTCTTT
TRBJ2-3	TRBD2	-	TRBV28	CASSRSGLGTDTQYF	TGTGCCAGCAGCCGATCGGGACTAGGCACAGATACGCAGTATTTT
TRBJ2-3	-	few	TRBV14	CASSPAIPRTDTQYF	TGTGCCAGCAGCCCCGCGATCCCCCGCACAGATACGCAGTATTTT
TRBJ2-7	TRBD1	few	TRBV7-2	CASSRGQGLAYEQYF	TGTGCCAGCAGCAGAGGACAGGGCCTAGCCTACGAGCAGTACTTC
TRBJ2-7	-	-	TRBV9	CASSVANNYEQYF	TGTGCCAGCAGCGTAGCGAACAACTACGAGCAGTACTTC
TRBJ1-1	TRBD1	few	TRBV19	CASTKLDRGGDTEAFF	TGTGCCAGTACCAAACTCGACAGGGGAGGGGACACTGAAGCTTTCTTT
TRBJ2-6	-	few	TRBV11-2	CASSGAGGANVLTF	TGTGCCAGCAGCGGGGCAGGTGGGGCCAACGTCCTGACTTTC
TRBJ2-2	TRBD2	-	TRBV29-1	CSVEDAGGNTGELFF	TGCAGCGTTGAAGACGCGGGAGGGAACACCGGGGAGCTGTTTTTT
TRBJ1-5	-	-	TRBV20-1	CSASILRARNQPQHF	TGCAGTGCTAGTATTCTGAGGGCTCGGAATCAGCCCCAGCATTTT
TRBJ1-1	-	many	TRBV20-1	CSPTRGEGTEAFF	TGCAGTCCAACTAGGGGGGAGGGAACTGAAGCTTTCTTT
TRBJ2-2	-	few	TRBV29-1	CSIGVPGELFF	TGCAGCATAGGAGTACCCGGGGAGCTGTTTTTT
TRBJ2-7	TRBD2	many	TRBV4-3	CASSRTGGASSYEQYF	TGCGCCAGCAGCCGAACGGGGGGGGCAAGCTCCTACGAGCAGTACTTC